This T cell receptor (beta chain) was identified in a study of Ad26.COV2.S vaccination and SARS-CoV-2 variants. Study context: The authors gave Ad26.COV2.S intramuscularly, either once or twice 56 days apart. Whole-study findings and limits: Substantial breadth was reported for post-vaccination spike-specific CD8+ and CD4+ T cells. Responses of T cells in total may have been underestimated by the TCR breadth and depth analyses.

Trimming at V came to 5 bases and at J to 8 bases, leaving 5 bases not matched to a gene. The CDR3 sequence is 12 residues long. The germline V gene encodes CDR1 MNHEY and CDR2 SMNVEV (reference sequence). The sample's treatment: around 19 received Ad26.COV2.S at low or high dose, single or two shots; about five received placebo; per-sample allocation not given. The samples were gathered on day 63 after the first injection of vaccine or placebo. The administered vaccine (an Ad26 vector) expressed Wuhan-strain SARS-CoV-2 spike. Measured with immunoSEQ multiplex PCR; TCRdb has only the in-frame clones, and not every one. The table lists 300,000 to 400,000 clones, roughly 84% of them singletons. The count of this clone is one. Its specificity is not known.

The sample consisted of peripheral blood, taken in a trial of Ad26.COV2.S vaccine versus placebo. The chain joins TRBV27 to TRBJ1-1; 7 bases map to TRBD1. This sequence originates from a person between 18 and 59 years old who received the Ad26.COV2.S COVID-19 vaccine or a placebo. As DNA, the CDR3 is TGTGCCAGCAGTCAATCGGGACAGGAAGCTTTCTTT. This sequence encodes CASSQSGQEAFF.